One T cell receptor (beta chain) is described in this entry. Its antigen is unidentified. The CDR3 extends over 15 amino acids. V gave up 8 bases and J gave up 2 bases; unmatched junction bases: 9. Germline lookup yields CDR1 SNHLY and CDR2 FYNNEI. The data were produced by immunoSEQ multiplex PCR, yet TCRdb's version contains in-frame clones alone and is incomplete. The sample holds about 360,000 clones; 70% to 90% are singletons and the top ten take roughly 0.75%. The sample belongs to a study of cytomegalovirus exposure and HLA in healthy donors. For the study at large: The approximately 130 validation repertoires were reported in a later analysis to have been generated on the same platform as the 666 first-cohort repertoires.

Findings and caveats of the study: Three chains linked to CMV were shown in vitro to be specific for CMV antigens. It was reportedly the case that the classifier diagnosed cytomegalovirus status with high specificity and sensitivity. Some TCR beta chains (around 180 of them) were listed as cytomegalovirus-associated.

The sequenced sample consisted of PBMCs. This TCR was sampled from a woman between 18 and 29 years old in good health and CMV-seronegative. The chain joins TRBV2 to TRBJ2-1; TRBD2 aligns across 7 bases. CDR3: CASSSRRGTYNEQFF. CDR3 nucleotides: TGTGCCAGCTCGAGTCGGCGGGGGACCTACAATGAGCAGTTCTTC.